This TCR beta chain is from a study of T cells in Graves' hyperthyroidism and ophthalmopathy. Findings and caveats of the study: Most clonotypes expanded in thyroid above 0.001 were likewise present in blood.

Trimming pared 2 bases from V and 3 bases from J, leaving 15 bases between. The CDR3 runs 16 residues. Per germline, CDR1 MNHEY and CDR2 SMNVEV (reference sequence). Amplification of TCR beta CDR3 regions was performed using RNA transcripts as template. The HTBI primer set served for first-round RT-PCR of the TCR CDR3. One entry per CDR3 protein, called by TCRdb with MiXCR from the multiplex PCR reads. The sample shows approximately 330,000 distinct CDR3 sequences, roughly an eighth of them seen only once. A word on this clonotype: Its antigen is currently unknown.

This TCR was sampled from a middle-aged woman with Graves' ophthalmopathy. The source material was blood. V is TRBV27 and J is TRBJ2-3, with a tentative D call TRBD2 (5 bases). The CDR3 coding sequence is TGTGCCAGCAGTTTAGAGTGGCGTCGGGGAACAGATACGCAGTATTTT. This translates into CASSLEWRRGTDTQYF.